These 18 T cell receptor beta chains came from one sample sequenced in a study of human T cells and chemical hapten exposure. TCRdb recomputed calls from the RACE reads with MiXCR, one row per CDR3 protein. The sample has 100,000 to 150,000 distinct CDR3 sequences; approximately 9.1% are singletons. Time point in this sample: healthy volunteer bleed at 2 weeks. Before extraction, the whole blood was not fractionated, and total RNA was taken from it. Source material: whole blood. The receptors come from a male donor in good health. Some clones in this sample may be carry-over from other donors' samples.

This clonotype has a handful of counts. J is TRBJ1-6 and V is TRBV12-5; 9 nucleotides agree with TRBD1. J lost 8 bases, V lost 5 bases, and 7 bases had no gene match. Germline CDR1 and CDR2: LGHNT and FRNRAP. The CDR3 is 15 residues long. CDR3 sequence reads: CASGRGTGWYSPLHF. The CDR3 region has the DNA TGTGCTAGTGGTAGAGGGACAGGGTGGTATTCACCCCTCCACTTT.

This clonotype was observed a handful of times. V gene TRBV4-2 combines with J gene TRBJ2-3; no firm D call. The V gene's germline CDR1 is LGHNA and CDR2 YNFKEQ. CDR3 length equals 13 residues. V was shortened by 4 bases and J by 6 bases, with 11 bases between the two germline ends. The CDR3 protein is CASSPPDGDTQYF. The DNA for the CDR3 is TGTGCCAGCAGCCCCCCCGACGGGGATACGCAGTATTTT.

This rearrangement joins TRBV29-1 to TRBJ1-2; no clear D. V was pared by 6 bases and J by 0 bases, with 11 bases between. The CDR3 has 13 amino acids. CDR1 is SQVTM and CDR2 is ANQGSEA in the germline V gene. Written as DNA, the CDR3 is TGCAGCGTAAGGACGGATACTAACTATGGCTACACCTTC. It encodes CSVRTDTNYGYTF.

This clonotype was seen more than once but under ten times. CDR3 sequence reads: CASSPGQGRTDTQYF. CDR3 DNA sequence: TGTGCCAGCAGCCCGGGACAGGGTAGGACAGATACGCAGTATTTT. The V gene is TRBV12-3 or TRBV12-4, the J gene TRBJ2-3; the match to TRBD1 covers 9 bases. The V segment lost 6 bases and the J segment 3 bases; nucleotides outside the gene matches: 7. The CDR3 consists of 15 residues.

This clonotype came up many times. The chain is built from TRBV6-5 and TRBJ2-3, with D perhaps TRBD1 (5 bases). Germline CDR1 reads MNHEY; CDR2 reads SVGAGI. V lost 3 bases and J lost 3, with 7 bases in between. The CDR3 is 13 amino acids. The CDR3 here is CASSYAGTDTQYF. The CDR3, as DNA: TGTGCCAGCAGTTATGCAGGGACAGATACGCAGTATTTT.

This clonotype was observed at least ten times. The gene calls are TRBV7-9 and TRBJ2-3, with D perhaps matching TRBD2 (5 bases). Germline assignment: CDR1 SEHNR and CDR2 FQNEAQ (reference sequence). Trimming left V 5 bases short and J 3 bases short, with 9 bases between. The CDR3 runs 13 residues. In nucleotides, the CDR3 is TGTGCCAGCAGCGGCGGGCGGACAGATACGCAGTATTTT. Encoded protein: CASSGGRTDTQYF.

In its sample, this clonotype was seen a few times. The chain is built from TRBV10-3 and TRBJ1-1; D not resolved. V was trimmed by 6 bases and J by 5 bases, leaving 13 bases between them. The CDR3 consists of 13 residues. Looked up from germline, CDR1 is ENHRY and CDR2 is SYGVKD. Here the CDR3 DNA reads TGTGCCATCAGGGGCAGCCCCGAGACTGAAGCTTTCTTT. Residues: CAIRGSPETEAFF.

This chain connects TRBV20-1 to TRBJ2-1, with D possibly matching TRBD2 (6 bases). The length of the CDR3 is 12 residues. Germline CDR1 reads DFQATT; CDR2 reads SNEGSKA (reference sequence). V gave up 2 bases and J gave up 7 bases, with 9 bases separating them. This chain's CDR3 is CSARFLANEQFF. CDR3 nucleotide sequence: TGCAGTGCTAGATTTCTAGCGAATGAGCAGTTCTTC.

In its sample, this clonotype was seen a few times. The chain has TRBV12-3 or TRBV12-4 and TRBJ1-1; no definite D call. V was shortened by 5 bases and J by 1 base, with 20 bases between the two germline ends. The CDR3 spans 17 residues. CDR3 in amino acids: CASSPHSTENPNTEAFF. The CDR3 DNA is TGTGCCAGCAGTCCTCATAGCACAGAGAACCCGAACACTGAAGCTTTCTTT.

The genes are TRBV5-4 and TRBJ2-2, with D perhaps TRBD1 (5 bases). Germline CDR1 SGHNT, CDR2 YYREEE (reference sequence). The CDR3 is 14 amino acids. The V end lost 5 bases, the J end lost 5 bases, and 13 bases lay between the germline ends. The CDR3 region has the DNA TGTGCCAGCAGGCTCGGGCAGGGAACCGGGGAGCTGTTTTTT. The encoded protein is CASRLGQGTGELFF.

This clonotype was counted only a few times. V gene TRBV7-2 combines with J gene TRBJ1-2, with TRBD1 matching over 9 bases. The CDR3 sequence is 15 residues long. The germline CDR1 and CDR2 sequences are SGHTA and FQGNSA. V was pared by 6 bases and J by 8 bases, with 13 bases of the junction left unmatched. The CDR3 sequence is CASRDRDRVNFGYTF. The CDR3 coding sequence is TGTGCCAGCAGAGACCGGGACAGGGTAAACTTCGGCTACACCTTC.

This clonotype has a handful of counts. The chain is built from TRBV12-3 or TRBV12-4 and TRBJ2-1; 9 bases are shared with TRBD2. The CDR3 consists of 16 residues. V lost 3 bases and J lost 4; bases outside the gene matches: 7. The CDR3 region has the DNA TGTGCCAGCAGTTTCCCTAGCGGGATCGGTTACAATGAGCAGTTCTTC. It is translated as CASSFPSGIGYNEQFF.

This clonotype occurred a few times. CDR3 region: CASSYPDGKNTEAFF. The CDR3 DNA reads as TGTGCCAGCAGTTACCCGGACGGAAAGAACACTGAAGCTTTCTTT. J is TRBJ1-1 and V is TRBV6-6; D ambiguous. CDR3 length: 15 amino acids. Germline V lookup: CDR1 MNHNY, CDR2 SVGAGI (reference sequence). The germline V and J ends were trimmed by 2 bases and 1 base, with 11 bases remaining between them.

Details on this clonotype: This may be a read error, as it is one base from a much larger clone. The chain joins TRBV6-6 to TRBJ2-7, with TRBD2 matching 8 bases. This CDR3 region has 14 residues. Per the germline V gene, CDR1 is MNHNY and CDR2 is SVGAGI (reference sequence). The CDR3 here is CASSYYGRAHEKYF. For the CDR3, the DNA is TGTGCCAGCAGTTACTACGGGAGGGCCCACGAGAAGTACTTC.

This clonotype has at least ten counts. The genes are TRBV6-5 and TRBJ1-6; 7 nucleotides line up with TRBD1. CDR3 size: 15 residues. CDR1 is MNHEY, CDR2 SVGAGI, per germline. V was pared by 0 bases and J by 10 bases, with 6 bases of the junction left unmatched. CDR3 bases: TGTGCCAGCAGTTACTCGGGGCAGGGACAGTCACCCCTCCACTTT. Its protein is CASSYSGQGQSPLHF.

A few counts support this clonotype. The chain uses TRBV3-1 and TRBJ1-4; unclear D gene. Germline loops: CDR1 LGHDT, CDR2 YNNKEL (reference sequence). This CDR3 has 13 residues. V was cut by 0 bases and J by 5 bases, with 4 bases left in between. CDR3 sequence reads: CASSQEMNEKLFF. The CDR3 bases are TGTGCCAGCAGCCAAGAAATGAATGAAAAACTGTTTTTT. The full variable domain, rest sourced from reference TRBV3-1 and TRBJ1-4, is DTAVSQTPKYLVTQMGNDKSIKCEQNLGHDTMYWYKQDSKKFLKIMFSYNNKELIINETVPNRFSPKSPDKAHLNLHINSLELGDSAVYFCASSQEMNEKLFFGSGTQLSVL.

This clonotype was found many times. The CDR3 is CASSPEGIYGYTF. As DNA, the CDR3 is TGTGCCAGCAGCCCCGAGGGCATTTATGGCTACACCTTC. This chain joins TRBV3-1 and TRBJ1-2, with unresolved D. The CDR3 totals 13 residues. The germline V and J ends were trimmed by 4 bases and 5 bases, with 11 bases remaining between them. Germline-derived CDR1 and CDR2 are LGHDT and YNNKEL (reference sequence).

Ten or more counts support this clonotype. The rearrangement links TRBV12-3 or TRBV12-4 to TRBJ1-6; D is uncertain. CDR3 size: 14 residues. Trimming cost V 3 bases and J 12 bases, with 15 bases left between them. The CDR3 here is CASSLARKAGPLHF. The CDR3, as DNA: TGTGCCAGCAGTTTGGCCAGGAAGGCAGGACCCCTCCACTTT.